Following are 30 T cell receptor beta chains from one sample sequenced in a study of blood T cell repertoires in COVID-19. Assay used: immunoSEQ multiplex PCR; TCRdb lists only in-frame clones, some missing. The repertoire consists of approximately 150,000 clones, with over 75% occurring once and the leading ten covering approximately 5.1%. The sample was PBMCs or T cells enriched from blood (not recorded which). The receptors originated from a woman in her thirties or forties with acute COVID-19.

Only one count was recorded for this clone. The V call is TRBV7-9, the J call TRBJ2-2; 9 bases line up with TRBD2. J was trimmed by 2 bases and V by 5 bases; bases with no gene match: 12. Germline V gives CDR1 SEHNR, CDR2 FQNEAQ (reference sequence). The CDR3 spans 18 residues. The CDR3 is CASSPTSGGTGNTGELFF. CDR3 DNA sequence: TGTGCCAGCAGCCCGACTAGCGGAGGGACGGGTAACACCGGGGAGCTGTTTTTT.

The CDR3, as DNA: TGTGCCAGCAAGGTGAGCGGGTCCGTTGAAGAGCAGTACTTC. Its translation: CASKVSGSVEEQYF. This chain links TRBV7-9 with TRBJ2-7; a weak D match, TRBD2 (6 bases). V gave up 7 bases and J gave up 7 bases, with 20 bases separating them. The CDR3 length is 14 residues. The germline V gene encodes CDR1 SEHNR and CDR2 FQNEAQ (reference sequence). Using reference TRBV7-9 and TRBJ2-7 for the parts outside the CDR3, the full variable domain is DTGVSQNPRHKITKRGQNVTFRCDPISEHNRLYWYRQTLGQGPEFLTYFQNEAQLEKSRLLSDRFSAERPKGSFSTLEIQRTEQGDSAMYLCASKVSGSVEEQYFGPGTRLTVT.

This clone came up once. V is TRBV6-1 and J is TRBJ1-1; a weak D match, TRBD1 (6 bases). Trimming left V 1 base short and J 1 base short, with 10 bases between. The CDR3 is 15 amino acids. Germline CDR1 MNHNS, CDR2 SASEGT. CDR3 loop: CASSEDQGPNTEAFF. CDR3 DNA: TGTGCCAGCAGTGAAGATCAGGGGCCGAACACTGAAGCTTTCTTT.

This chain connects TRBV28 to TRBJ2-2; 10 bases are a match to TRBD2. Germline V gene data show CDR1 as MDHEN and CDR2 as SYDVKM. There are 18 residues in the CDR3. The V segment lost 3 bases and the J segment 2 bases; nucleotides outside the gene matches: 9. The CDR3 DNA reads TGTGCCAGCAGTTTGGTGTCGGGACTAGCGAATAACACCGGGGAGCTGTTTTTT. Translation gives CASSLVSGLANNTGELFF.

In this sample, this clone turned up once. The CDR3 DNA follows: TGCGCCAGCAGTCGCGGGGCTCGGCTAGCCAAAAACATTCAGTACTTC. Translation: CASSRGARLAKNIQYF. The chain joins TRBV23-1 to TRBJ2-4; D is perhaps TRBD2 (6 bases). TRBV23-1 is given ORF status, its function remaining uncertain. The CDR3 loop spans 16 amino acids. V was pared by 4 bases and J by 0 bases, with 13 bases between.

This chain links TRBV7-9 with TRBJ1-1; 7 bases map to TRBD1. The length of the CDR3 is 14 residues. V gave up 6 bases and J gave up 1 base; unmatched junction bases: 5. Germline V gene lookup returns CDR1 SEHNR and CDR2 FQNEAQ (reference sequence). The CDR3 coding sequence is TGTGCCAGCAGTAAAGGGGGCGCGAACACTGAAGCTTTCTTT. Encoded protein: CASSKGGANTEAFF.

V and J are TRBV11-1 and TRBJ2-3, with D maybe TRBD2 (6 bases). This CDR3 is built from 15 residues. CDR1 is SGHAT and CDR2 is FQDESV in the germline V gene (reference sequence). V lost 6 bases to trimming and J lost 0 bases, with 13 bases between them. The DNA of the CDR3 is TGTGCCAGCAGTTTGGTAGCGGTGAGCACAGATACGCAGTATTTT. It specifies CASSLVAVSTDTQYF.

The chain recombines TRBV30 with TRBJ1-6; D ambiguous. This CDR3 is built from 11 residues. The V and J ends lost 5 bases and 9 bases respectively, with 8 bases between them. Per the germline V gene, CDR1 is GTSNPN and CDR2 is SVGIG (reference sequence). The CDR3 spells CAWGRGSPLHF. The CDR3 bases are TGTGCCTGGGGACGGGGTTCACCCCTCCACTTT.

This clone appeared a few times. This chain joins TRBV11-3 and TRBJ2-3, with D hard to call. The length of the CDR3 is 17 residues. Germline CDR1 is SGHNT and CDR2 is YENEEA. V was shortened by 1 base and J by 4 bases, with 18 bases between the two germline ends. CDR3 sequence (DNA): TGTGCCAGCAGCTTAGCGTACGGTAGACTGCTCGCAGATACGCAGTATTTT. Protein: CASSLAYGRLLADTQYF.

The DNA of the CDR3 is TGTGCCAGCAGCCAAGTAGCGGGAGGGGGACAAGAGACCCAGTACTTC. This encodes CASSQVAGGGQETQYF. The chain recombines TRBV3-1 (or the pseudogene TRBV3-2) with TRBJ2-5; 11 nucleotides agree with TRBD2. J gave up 2 bases and V 1 base, and 3 bases lay outside the gene matches. The germline V gene has CDR1 LGHDT and CDR2 YNNKEL (reference sequence). CDR3 length: 16 residues.

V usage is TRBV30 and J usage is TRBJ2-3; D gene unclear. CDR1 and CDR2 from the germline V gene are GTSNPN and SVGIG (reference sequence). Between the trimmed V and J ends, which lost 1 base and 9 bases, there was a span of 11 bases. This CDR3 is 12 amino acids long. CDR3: CAWSGPSSTQYF. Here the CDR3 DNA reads TGTGCCTGGAGTGGGCCCTCTTCGACGCAGTATTTT. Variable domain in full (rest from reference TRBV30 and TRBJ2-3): SQTIHQWPATLVQPVGSPLSLECTVEGTSNPNLYWYRQAAGRGLQLLFYSVGIGQISSEVPQNLSASRPQDRQFILSSKKLLLSDSGFYLCAWSGPSSTQYFGPGTRLTVL.

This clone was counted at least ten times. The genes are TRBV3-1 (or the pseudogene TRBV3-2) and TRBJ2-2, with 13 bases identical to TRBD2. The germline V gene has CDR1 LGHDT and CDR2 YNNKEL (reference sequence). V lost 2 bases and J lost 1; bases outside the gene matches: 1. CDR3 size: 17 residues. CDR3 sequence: CASSQRTSGRNTGELFF. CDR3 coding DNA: TGTGCCAGCAGCCAACGGACTAGCGGGAGGAACACCGGGGAGCTGTTTTTT.

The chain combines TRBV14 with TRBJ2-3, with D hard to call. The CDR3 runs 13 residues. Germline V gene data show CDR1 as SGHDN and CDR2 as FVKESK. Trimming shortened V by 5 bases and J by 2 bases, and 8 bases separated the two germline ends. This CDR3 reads CASSFGPTDTQYF. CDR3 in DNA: TGTGCCAGCAGCTTTGGCCCCACAGATACGCAGTATTTT.

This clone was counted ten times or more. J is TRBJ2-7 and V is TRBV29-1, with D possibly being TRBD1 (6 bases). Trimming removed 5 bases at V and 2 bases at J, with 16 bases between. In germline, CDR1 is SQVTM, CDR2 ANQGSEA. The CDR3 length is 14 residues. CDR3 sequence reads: CSVLVTGDAYEQYF. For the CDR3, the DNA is TGCAGCGTTCTAGTGACAGGTGATGCCTACGAGCAGTACTTC.

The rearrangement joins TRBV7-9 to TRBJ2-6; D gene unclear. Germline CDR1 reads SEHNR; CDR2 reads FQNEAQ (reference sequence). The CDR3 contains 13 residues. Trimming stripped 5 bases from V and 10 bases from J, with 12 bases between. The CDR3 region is CASSQTTENVLTF. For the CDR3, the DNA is TGTGCCAGCAGCCAAACAACAGAGAACGTCCTGACTTTC.

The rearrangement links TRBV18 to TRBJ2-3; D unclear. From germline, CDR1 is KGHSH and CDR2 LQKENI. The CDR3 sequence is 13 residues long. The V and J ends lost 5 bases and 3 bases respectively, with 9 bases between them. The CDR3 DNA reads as TGTGCCAGCTCATCTCCCTTTACAGATACGCAGTATTTT. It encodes CASSSPFTDTQYF. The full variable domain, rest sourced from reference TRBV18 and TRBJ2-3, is NAGVMQNPRHLVRRRGQEARLRCSPMKGHSHVYWYRQLPEEGLKFMVYLQKENIIDESGMPKERFSAEFPKEGPSILRIQQVVRGDSAAYFCASSSPFTDTQYFGPGTRLTVL.

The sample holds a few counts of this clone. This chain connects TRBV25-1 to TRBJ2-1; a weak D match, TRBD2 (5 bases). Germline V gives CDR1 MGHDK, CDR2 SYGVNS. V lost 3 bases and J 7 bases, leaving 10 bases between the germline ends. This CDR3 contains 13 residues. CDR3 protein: CASSDSRRNEQFF. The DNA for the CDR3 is TGTGCCAGCAGTGACTCTCGGAGGAATGAGCAGTTCTTC.

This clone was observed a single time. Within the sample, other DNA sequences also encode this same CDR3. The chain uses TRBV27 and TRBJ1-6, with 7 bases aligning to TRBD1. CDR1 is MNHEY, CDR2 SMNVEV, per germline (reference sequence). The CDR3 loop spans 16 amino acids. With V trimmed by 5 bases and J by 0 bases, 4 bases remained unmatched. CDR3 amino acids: CASSPTGSSYNSPLHF. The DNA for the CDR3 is TGTGCCAGCAGTCCGACAGGGAGCTCCTATAATTCACCCCTCCACTTT.

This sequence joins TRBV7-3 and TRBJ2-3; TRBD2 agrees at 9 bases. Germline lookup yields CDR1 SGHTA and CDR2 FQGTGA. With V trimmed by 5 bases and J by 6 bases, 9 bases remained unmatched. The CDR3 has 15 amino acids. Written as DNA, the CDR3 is TGTGCCAGCAGCCCCTTAGCGGGAGAAGAGGATACGCAGTATTTT. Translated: CASSPLAGEEDTQYF. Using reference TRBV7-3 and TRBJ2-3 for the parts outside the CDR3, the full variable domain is GAGVSQTPSNKVTEKGKYVELRCDPISGHTALYWYRQSLGQGPEFLIYFQGTGAADDSGLPNDRFFAVRPEGSVSTLKIQRTERGDSAVYLCASSPLAGEEDTQYFGPGTRLTVL.

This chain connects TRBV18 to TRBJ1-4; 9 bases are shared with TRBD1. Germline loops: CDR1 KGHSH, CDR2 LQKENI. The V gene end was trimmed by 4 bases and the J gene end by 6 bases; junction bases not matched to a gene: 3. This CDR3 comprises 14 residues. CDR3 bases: TGTGCCAGCTCACGCGACAGGGGGGATGAAAAACTGTTTTTT. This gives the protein CASSRDRGDEKLFF.

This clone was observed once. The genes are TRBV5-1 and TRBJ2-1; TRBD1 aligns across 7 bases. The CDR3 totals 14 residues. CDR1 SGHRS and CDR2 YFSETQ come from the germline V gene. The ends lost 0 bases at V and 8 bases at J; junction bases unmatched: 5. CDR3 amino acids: CASSLEGARDEQFF. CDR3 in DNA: TGCGCCAGCAGCTTGGAGGGGGCGCGGGATGAGCAGTTCTTC.

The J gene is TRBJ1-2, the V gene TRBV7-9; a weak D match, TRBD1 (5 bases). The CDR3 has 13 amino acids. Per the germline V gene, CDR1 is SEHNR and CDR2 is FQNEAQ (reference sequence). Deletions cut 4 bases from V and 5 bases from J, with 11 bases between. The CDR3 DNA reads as TGTGCCAGCAGCTCATCAGGGCAGTATGGCTACACCTTC. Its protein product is CASSSSGQYGYTF.

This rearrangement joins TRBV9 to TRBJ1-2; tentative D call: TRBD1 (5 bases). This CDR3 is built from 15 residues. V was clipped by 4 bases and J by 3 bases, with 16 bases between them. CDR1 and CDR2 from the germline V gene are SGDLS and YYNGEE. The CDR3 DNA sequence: TGTGCCAGCAGCCCCGGGTGGGGGAGGGACTATGGCTACACCTTC. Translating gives CASSPGWGRDYGYTF.

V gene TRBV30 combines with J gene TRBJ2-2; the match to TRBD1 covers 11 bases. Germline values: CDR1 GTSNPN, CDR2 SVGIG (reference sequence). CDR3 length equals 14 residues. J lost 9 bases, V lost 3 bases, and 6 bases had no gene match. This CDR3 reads CAWRGTGGGRELFF. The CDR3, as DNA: TGTGCCTGGAGAGGGACAGGGGGTGGAAGGGAGCTGTTTTTT.

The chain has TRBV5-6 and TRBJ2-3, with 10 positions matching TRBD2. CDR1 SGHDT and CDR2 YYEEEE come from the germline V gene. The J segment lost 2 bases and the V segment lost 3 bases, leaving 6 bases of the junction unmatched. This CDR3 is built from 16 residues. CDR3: CASSSRTSGITDTQYF. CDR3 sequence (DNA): TGTGCCAGCAGCTCCCGGACTAGCGGTATCACAGATACGCAGTATTTT.

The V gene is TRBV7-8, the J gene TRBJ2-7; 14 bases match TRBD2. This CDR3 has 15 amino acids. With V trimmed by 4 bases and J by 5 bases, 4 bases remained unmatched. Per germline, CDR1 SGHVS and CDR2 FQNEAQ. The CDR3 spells CASSSGLAGANEQYV. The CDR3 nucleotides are TGTGCCAGCAGCTCGGGACTAGCGGGAGCTAACGAGCAGTACGTC.

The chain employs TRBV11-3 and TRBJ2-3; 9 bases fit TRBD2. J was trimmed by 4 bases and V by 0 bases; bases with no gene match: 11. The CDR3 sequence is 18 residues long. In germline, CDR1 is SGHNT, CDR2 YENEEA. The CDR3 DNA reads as TGTGCCAGCAGCTTAGAATCAGGTAGCGGGAGAGATGCAGATACGCAGTATTTT. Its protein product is CASSLESGSGRDADTQYF.

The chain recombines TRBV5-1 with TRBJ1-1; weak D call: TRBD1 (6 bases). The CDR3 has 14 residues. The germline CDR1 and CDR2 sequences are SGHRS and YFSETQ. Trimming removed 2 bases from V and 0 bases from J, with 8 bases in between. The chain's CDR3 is CASSLQGVNTEAFF. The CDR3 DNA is TGCGCCAGCAGCTTACAGGGCGTGAACACTGAAGCTTTCTTT.

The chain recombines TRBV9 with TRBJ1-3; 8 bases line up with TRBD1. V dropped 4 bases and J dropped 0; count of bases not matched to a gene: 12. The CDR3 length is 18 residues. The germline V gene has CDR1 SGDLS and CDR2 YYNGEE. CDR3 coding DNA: TGTGCCAGCAGCACACCTAGGGGGGACAGGAGCTCTGGAAACACCATATATTTT. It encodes CASSTPRGDRSSGNTIYF.

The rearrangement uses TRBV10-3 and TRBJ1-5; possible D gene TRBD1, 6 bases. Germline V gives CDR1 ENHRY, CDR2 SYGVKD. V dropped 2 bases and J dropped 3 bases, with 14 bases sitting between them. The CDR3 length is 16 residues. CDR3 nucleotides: TGTGCCATCAGTGAGAATTATCACAGGGACAATCAGCCCCAGCATTTT. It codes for CAISENYHRDNQPQHF.